This TCR beta chain emerged from a study of cytomegalovirus exposure and HLA in healthy donors. Study outcomes and limitations: Roughly even sequencing depth across donors was the assumption behind the presence/absence analyses. A missense DCLRE1C variant was associated with V- and J-gene trimming of TCR beta chains in a later analysis, and an independent cohort replicated the association. With DRB1 most and HLA-C fewest, TCR association rates differed between HLA loci in a later analysis.

Germline values: CDR1 SGHTA, CDR2 FQGNSA. The CDR3 runs to 15 residues. Trimming stripped 2 bases from V and 8 bases from J, with 15 bases between. The study ran its PCR with 60 Vbeta and 13 Jbeta primers. The repertoire was sequenced with immunoSEQ multiplex PCR; TCRdb's copy has only in-frame clones and lacks some. This repertoire includes 130,000 or so clones. Concerning this clone itself: What it binds is not known.

The receptor was derived from a woman in her forties in good health and CMV-seronegative. The sample consisted of PBMCs. The rearrangement links TRBV7-2 to TRBJ1-4, with D perhaps TRBD1 (5 bases). The CDR3 coding sequence is TGTGCCAGCAGCTTAACCTCTAGTGGGGGGGAAAAACTGTTTTTT. Translation gives CASSLTSSGGEKLFF. Variable domain in full (rest from reference TRBV7-2 and TRBJ1-4): GAGVSQSPSNKVTEKGKDVELRCDPISGHTALYWYRQSLGQGLEFLIYFQGNSAPDKSGLPSDRFSAERTGGSVSTLTIQRTQQEDSAVYLCASSLTSSGGEKLFFGSGTQLSVL.